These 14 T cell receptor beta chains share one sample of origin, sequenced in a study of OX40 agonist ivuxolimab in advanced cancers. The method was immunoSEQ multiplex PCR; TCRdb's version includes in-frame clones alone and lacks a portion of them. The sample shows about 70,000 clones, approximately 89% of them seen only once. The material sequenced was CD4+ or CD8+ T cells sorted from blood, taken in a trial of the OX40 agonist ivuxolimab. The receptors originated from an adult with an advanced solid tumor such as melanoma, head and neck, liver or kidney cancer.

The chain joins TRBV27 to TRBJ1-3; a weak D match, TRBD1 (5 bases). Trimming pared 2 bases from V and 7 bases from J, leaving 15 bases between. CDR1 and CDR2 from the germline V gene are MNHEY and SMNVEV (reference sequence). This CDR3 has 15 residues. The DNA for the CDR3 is TGTGCCAGCAGTTTACGCCTGACAGCGAGGAACACCATATATTTT. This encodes CASSLRLTARNTIYF.

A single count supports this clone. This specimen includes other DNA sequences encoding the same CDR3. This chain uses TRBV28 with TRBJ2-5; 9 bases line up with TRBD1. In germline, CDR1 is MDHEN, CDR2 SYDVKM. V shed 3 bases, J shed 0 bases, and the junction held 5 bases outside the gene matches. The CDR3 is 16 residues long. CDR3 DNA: TGTGCCAGCAGTTTTCCGACAGGGGGATACCAAGAGACCCAGTACTTC. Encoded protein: CASSFPTGGYQETQYF. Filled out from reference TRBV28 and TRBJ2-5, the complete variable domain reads DVKVTQSSRYLVKRTGEKVFLECVQDMDHENMFWYRQDPGLGLRLIYFSYDVKMKEKGDIPEGYSVSREKKERFSLILESASTNQTSMYLCASSFPTGGYQETQYFGPGTRLLVL.

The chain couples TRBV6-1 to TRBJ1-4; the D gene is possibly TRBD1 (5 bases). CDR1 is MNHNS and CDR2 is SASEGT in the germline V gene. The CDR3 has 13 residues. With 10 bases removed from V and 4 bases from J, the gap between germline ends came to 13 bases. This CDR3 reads CAILGTNNEKLFF. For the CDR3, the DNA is TGTGCCATCCTCGGGACGAATAATGAAAAACTGTTTTTT.

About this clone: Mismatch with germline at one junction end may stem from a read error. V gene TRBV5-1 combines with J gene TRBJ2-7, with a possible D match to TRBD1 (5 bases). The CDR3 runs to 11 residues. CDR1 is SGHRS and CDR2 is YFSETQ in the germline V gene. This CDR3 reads CASSSYGMTVF. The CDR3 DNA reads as TGCGCCAGCAGCTCCTATGGGATGACAGTCTTC.

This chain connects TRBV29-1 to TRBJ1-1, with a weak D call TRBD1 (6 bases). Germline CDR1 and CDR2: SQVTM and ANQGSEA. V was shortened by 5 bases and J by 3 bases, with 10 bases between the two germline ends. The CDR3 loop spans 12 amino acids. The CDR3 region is CSVRTDHTEAFF. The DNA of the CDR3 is TGCAGCGTTCGGACAGATCACACTGAAGCTTTCTTT.

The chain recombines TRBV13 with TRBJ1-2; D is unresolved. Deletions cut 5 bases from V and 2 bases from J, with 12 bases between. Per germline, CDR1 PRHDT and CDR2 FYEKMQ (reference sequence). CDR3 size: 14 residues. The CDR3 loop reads CASSPGQGNYGYTF. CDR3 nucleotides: TGTGCCAGCAGCCCAGGCCAAGGGAACTATGGCTACACCTTC. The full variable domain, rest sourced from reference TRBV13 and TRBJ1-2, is AAGVIQSPRHLIKEKRETATLKCYPIPRHDTVYWYQQGPGQDPQFLISFYEKMQSDKGSIPDRFSAQQFSDYHSELNMSSLELGDSALYFCASSPGQGNYGYTFGSGTRLTVV.

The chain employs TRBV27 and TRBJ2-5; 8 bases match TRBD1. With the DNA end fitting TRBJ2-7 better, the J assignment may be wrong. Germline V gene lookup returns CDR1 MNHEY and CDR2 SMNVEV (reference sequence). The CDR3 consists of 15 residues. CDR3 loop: CASSPRTGFFYEQYF. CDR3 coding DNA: TGTGCCAGCAGTCCCCGGACAGGGTTCTTTTACGAGCAGTACTTC.

This CDR3 is CASSSQGAGAGGYTF. The CDR3 coding sequence is TGTGCCAGCAGTTCACAGGGGGCAGGAGCAGGAGGCTACACCTTC. The chain joins TRBV28 to TRBJ1-2; 9 nucleotides agree with TRBD1. The CDR3 spans 15 residues. V shed 4 bases and J 8 bases; nucleotides not matched to a gene: 11. The germline CDR1 and CDR2 sequences are MDHEN and SYDVKM.

Here the CDR3 DNA reads TGCGCCAGCAGCAAACTAGCGGGAGCCTACAATGAGCAGTTCTTC. Protein product: CASSKLAGAYNEQFF. The V and J genes are TRBV5-1 and TRBJ2-1, with 11 bases that match TRBD2. Per the germline V gene, CDR1 is SGHRS and CDR2 is YFSETQ. The ends lost 4 bases at V and 2 bases at J; junction bases unmatched: 2. CDR3 size: 15 residues.

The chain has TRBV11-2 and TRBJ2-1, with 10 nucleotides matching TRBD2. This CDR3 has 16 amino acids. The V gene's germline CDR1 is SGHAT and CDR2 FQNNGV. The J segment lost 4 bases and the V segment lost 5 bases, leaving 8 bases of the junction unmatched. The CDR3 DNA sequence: TGTGCCAGCAGCCCCCTAGCGGGGGCGGAGTACAATGAGCAGTTCTTC. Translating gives CASSPLAGAEYNEQFF.

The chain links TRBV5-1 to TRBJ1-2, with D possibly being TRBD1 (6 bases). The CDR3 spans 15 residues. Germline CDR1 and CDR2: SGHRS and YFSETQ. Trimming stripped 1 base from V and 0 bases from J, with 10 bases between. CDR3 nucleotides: TGCGCCAGCAGCTTGATCAGGGGAGCTAACTATGGCTACACCTTC. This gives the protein CASSLIRGANYGYTF.

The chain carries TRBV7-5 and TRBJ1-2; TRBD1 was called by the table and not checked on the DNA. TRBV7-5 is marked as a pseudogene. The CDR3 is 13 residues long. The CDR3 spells CVRSSNQGIGYTF. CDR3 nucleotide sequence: TGTGTCAGAAGCTCAAATCAGGGAATTGGCTACACCTTC.

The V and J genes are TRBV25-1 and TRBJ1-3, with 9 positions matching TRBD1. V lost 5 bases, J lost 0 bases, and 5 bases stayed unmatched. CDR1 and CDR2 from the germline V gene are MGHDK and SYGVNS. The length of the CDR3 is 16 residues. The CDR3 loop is CASSPTGGTSGNTIYF. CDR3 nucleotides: TGTGCCAGCAGTCCGACAGGGGGTACCTCTGGAAACACCATATATTTT.

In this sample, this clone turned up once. The CDR3 DNA sequence: TGCGCCAGCAGCTTAATTACAGGGGGCTCTGAAAAACTGTTTTTT. Protein: CASSLITGGSEKLFF. The rearrangement uses TRBV5-1 and TRBJ1-4; TRBD1 aligns across 9 bases. The CDR3 covers 15 residues. J gave up 7 bases and V 2 bases, and 6 bases lay outside the gene matches. Germline V gene data show CDR1 as SGHRS and CDR2 as YFSETQ. Together with reference TRBV5-1 and TRBJ1-4, the CDR3 gives the full variable domain: KAGVTQTPRYLIKTRGQQVTLSCSPISGHRSVSWYQQTPGQGLQFLFEYFSETQRNKGNFPGRFSGRQFSNSRSEMNVSTLELGDSALYLCASSLITGGSEKLFFGSGTQLSVL.